This T cell receptor (beta chain) is from a study of cytomegalovirus exposure and HLA in healthy donors. The CDR3 covers 16 residues. Germline V gene lookup returns CDR1 SNHLY and CDR2 FYNNEI. V was shortened by 7 bases and J by 0 bases, with 16 bases between the two germline ends. The donors were part of the validation cohort of fewer than 150 subjects. That cohort was separate from the first cohort, which comprised fewer than 800 subjects. Turning to this clone: The antigen remains undetermined.

Overall study results and limits: The study labeled approximately 150 TCR beta chains cytomegalovirus-associated.

Only in-frame clones appear in the TCRdb table, and some are missing; sequencing was by immunoSEQ multiplex PCR. Of a few hundred thousand clones in the sample, 85% to 90% were seen once. The chain couples TRBV2 to TRBJ2-1; D possibly corresponds to TRBD2 (5 bases). The sample consisted of PBMCs. This TCR was sampled from a woman in her late teens or twenties in good health and CMV-seronegative. CDR3 amino acids: CASIQEDPSSYNEQFF. The CDR3 DNA sequence: TGTGCCAGCATTCAGGAGGACCCGAGCTCCTACAATGAGCAGTTCTTC. Full variable domain (rest looked up from reference TRBV2 and TRBJ2-1): EPEVTQTPSHQVTQMGQEVILRCVPISNHLYFYWYRQILGQKVEFLVSFYNNEISEKSEIFDDQFSVERPDGSNFTLKIRSTKLEDSAMYFCASIQEDPSSYNEQFFGPGTRLTVL.